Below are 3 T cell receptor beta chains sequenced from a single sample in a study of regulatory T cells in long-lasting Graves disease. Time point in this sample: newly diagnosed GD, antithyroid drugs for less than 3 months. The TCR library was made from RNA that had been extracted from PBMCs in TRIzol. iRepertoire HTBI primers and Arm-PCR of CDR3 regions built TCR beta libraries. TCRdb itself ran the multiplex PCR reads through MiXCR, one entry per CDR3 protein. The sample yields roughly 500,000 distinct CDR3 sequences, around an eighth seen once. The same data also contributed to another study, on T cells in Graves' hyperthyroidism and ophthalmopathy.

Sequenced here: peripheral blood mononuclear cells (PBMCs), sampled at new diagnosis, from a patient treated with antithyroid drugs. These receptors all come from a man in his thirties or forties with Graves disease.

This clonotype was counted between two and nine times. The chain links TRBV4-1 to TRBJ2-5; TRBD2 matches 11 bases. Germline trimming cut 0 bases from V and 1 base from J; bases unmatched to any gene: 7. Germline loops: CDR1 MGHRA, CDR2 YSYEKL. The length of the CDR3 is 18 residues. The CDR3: CASSQEWGTSGFQETQYF. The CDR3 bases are TGCGCCAGCAGCCAAGAATGGGGGACTAGCGGCTTCCAAGAGACCCAGTACTTC.

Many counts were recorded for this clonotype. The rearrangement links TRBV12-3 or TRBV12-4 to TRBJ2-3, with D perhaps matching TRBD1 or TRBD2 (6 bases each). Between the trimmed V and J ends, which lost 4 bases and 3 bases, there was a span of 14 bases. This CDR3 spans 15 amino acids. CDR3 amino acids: CASSSGGRATDTQYF. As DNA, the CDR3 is TGTGCCAGCAGTTCCGGGGGCAGAGCGACAGATACGCAGTATTTT.

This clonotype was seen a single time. Here the CDR3 reads CASSLYGIGGRGTGELFF. The CDR3 DNA follows: TGCGCCAGCAGCTTGTACGGTATAGGGGGCCGTGGAACCGGGGAGCTGTTTTTT. The J gene is TRBJ2-2, the V gene TRBV5-1, with 7 bases that match TRBD1. The CDR3 totals 18 residues. Trimming took 1 base from V and 5 from J; bases not matched to a gene: 14. CDR1 SGHRS and CDR2 YFSETQ come from the germline V gene. The variable domain in full, completed from reference TRBV5-1 and TRBJ2-2, reads KAGVTQTPRYLIKTRGQQVTLSCSPISGHRSVSWYQQTPGQGLQFLFEYFSETQRNKGNFPGRFSGRQFSNSRSEMNVSTLELGDSALYLCASSLYGIGGRGTGELFFGEGSRLTVL.